A selection of T cell receptor beta chains follows, all from one sample in a study of T cell responses to AZD1222 COVID-19 vaccine. Sequencing used immunoSEQ multiplex PCR; TCRdb keeps in-frame clones, though not all of them. This table holds 120,000 or so clones, about 95% found once. The sample in question was peripheral blood, obtained 28 days after the second AZD1222 dose. The receptors here all came from an adult who received the AZD1222 COVID-19 vaccine. Each CDR3 is given with its conserved first and last residue. Each record gives: V gene, clone size, J gene, D gene, CDR3 DNA, CDR3 protein. D genes are given only for firm matches. Clone size is stated in some rows and not others, as once, few, many or a class when expanded.

>TRBV11-3|.|TRBJ2-5|TRBD2
TGTGCCAGCAGCCCTGGGGCTAGCGGGGGGCCGGGAGAGACCCAGTACTTC
CASSPGASGGPGETQYF
>TRBV19|.|TRBJ2-5|.
TGTGCCAGTAGTCAGGGGTACCAAGAGACCCAGTACTTC
CASSQGYQETQYF
>TRBV18|few|TRBJ2-5|TRBD1
TGTGCCAGCTCACTGGTGACAGGGCAAGAGACCCAGTACTTC
CASSLVTGQETQYF
>TRBV4-1|.|TRBJ1-2|.
TGCGCCAGCAGCCAAGAGATTAGGGGAAATAACTATGGCTACACCTTC
CASSQEIRGNNYGYTF
>TRBV29-1|few|TRBJ1-5|TRBD1
TGCAGCGTTGGGACAGGGGGAACTCAGCCCCAGCATTTT
CSVGTGGTQPQHF
>TRBV5-1|.|TRBJ1-4|TRBD1
TGCGCCAGCAGCTCAGGACAGGGCAAGTTTAATGAAAAACTGTTTTTT
CASSSGQGKFNEKLFF
>TRBV6-4|.|TRBJ1-2|.
TGTGCCAGGAAAATCCGGAACTATGGCTACACCTTC
CARKIRNYGYTF
>TRBV29-1|many|TRBJ1-1|.
TGCAGCGTGAACAGGGCCACTGAAGCTTTCTTT
CSVNRATEAFF
>TRBV5-1|.|TRBJ1-2|TRBD1
TGCGCCAGCAGGGAAGGGACAGCCTATGGCTACACCTTC
CASREGTAYGYTF
>TRBV10-3|.|TRBJ1-1|.
TGTGCCATCAGTGAGTCAGGATTTGAAGCTTTCTTT
CAISESGFEAFF
>TRBV6-5|.|TRBJ1-2|.
TGTGCCAGCAGTTACGGACAGAACTATGGCTACACCTTC
CASSYGQNYGYTF
>TRBV16|.|TRBJ1-1|.
TGTGCCAGCAGCCGGTGGGGATTGAACACTGAAGCTTTCTTT
CASSRWGLNTEAFF
>TRBV4-1|.|TRBJ1-2|.
TGCGCCAGCAGCCCTCTCCGGGGACCGCTAAAATATGGCTACACCTTC
CASSPLRGPLKYGYTF
>TRBV5-4|.|TRBJ2-3|.
TGTGCCAGCAGCAGCGTTAGGCACGAGGTTACAGATACGCAGTATTTT
CASSSVRHEVTDTQYF
>TRBV27|.|TRBJ2-7|.
TGTGCCAGCAGTTTATACGACAGCTACGAGCAGTACTTC
CASSLYDSYEQYF
>TRBV5-4|.|TRBJ2-1|.
TGTGCCAGCAGCTCGACAGTTCAGCGCGATGAGCAGTTCTTC
CASSSTVQRDEQFF
>TRBV12-3/TRBV12-4|.|TRBJ1-2|.
TGTGCCAGCAGCCTTATTGGGTCCTATGGCTACACCTTC
CASSLIGSYGYTF
>TRBV2|.|TRBJ2-2|.
TGTGCCAGCTGGAAGGGGACCGGGGAGCTGTTTTTT
CASWKGTGELFF
>TRBV29-1|.|TRBJ2-7|.
TGCAGCGTTTCGTTCAGCCCCTACGAGCAGTACTTC
CSVSFSPYEQYF
>TRBV6-5|.|TRBJ1-2|.
TGTGCCAGCATCCCAGGCGGGGGGGGATCAGGAGGCTACACCTTC
CASIPGGGGSGGYTF
>TRBV5-1|.|TRBJ2-3|.
TGCGCCAGCAGCTTGTTTCCGGGGGGCGGTAGCACAGATACGCAGTATTTT
CASSLFPGGGSTDTQYF
>TRBV2|.|TRBJ2-7|.
TGTGCCAGCAGTGGGGGTCTATTAATCTACGAGCAGTACTTC
CASSGGLLIYEQYF
>TRBV7-9|.|TRBJ1-1|.
TGTGCCAGCAGCTTAGGAATGGGAACTGAAGCTTTCTTT
CASSLGMGTEAFF
>TRBV30|.|TRBJ1-6|TRBD1
TGTGCCAGGGGACAGTCCATTAATTCACCCCTCCACTTT
CARGQSINSPLHF
>TRBV5-1|.|TRBJ1-5|.
TGCGCCAGCAGCTTGGATCCCTTCGGGCAGAACAATCAGCCCCAGCATTTT
CASSLDPFGQNNQPQHF